These 18 T cell receptor beta chains were sequenced from one sample in a study of T cell responses to AZD1222 COVID-19 vaccine. This table comes from immunoSEQ multiplex PCR, and its TCRdb copy is limited to in-frame clones, with some not included. The sample yields roughly 120,000 clones, about 85% seen once. The sample in question was peripheral blood, obtained on day 0 of AZD1222 vaccination. The receptors stem from an adult in good health.

The gene calls are TRBV19 and TRBJ1-1, with 10 nucleotides matching TRBD1. The CDR3 has 14 amino acids. Unmatched junction bases numbered 6, after V lost 4 bases and J lost 7 bases. CDR1 LNHDA and CDR2 SQIVND come from the germline V gene (reference sequence). The CDR3 nucleotides read TGTGCCAGTAGTACGGGACAGGGGATCAGTGAAGCTTTCTTT. It codes for CASSTGQGISEAFF.

The chain links TRBV5-1 to TRBJ1-1; tentatively, D is TRBD1 (5 bases). Germline CDR1 SGHRS, CDR2 YFSETQ. V was clipped by 1 base and J by 3 bases, with 10 bases between them. The length of the CDR3 is 14 residues. For the CDR3, the DNA is TGCGCCAGCAGCTTGAAGGGGAAAGACACTGAAGCTTTCTTT. Protein product: CASSLKGKDTEAFF. Variable domain in full (rest from reference TRBV5-1 and TRBJ1-1): KAGVTQTPRYLIKTRGQQVTLSCSPISGHRSVSWYQQTPGQGLQFLFEYFSETQRNKGNFPGRFSGRQFSNSRSEMNVSTLELGDSALYLCASSLKGKDTEAFFGQGTRLTVV.

The rearrangement uses TRBV28 and TRBJ1-2; D is ambiguous. The CDR3 totals 16 residues. The ends were cut back, 3 bases at V and 4 bases at J, with 18 bases in the middle. Per germline, CDR1 MDHEN and CDR2 SYDVKM. The CDR3 DNA reads TGTGCCAGCAGTTTCTCTTCCGGGTCTCGGGCCTATGGCTACACCTTC. It specifies CASSFSSGSRAYGYTF.

The rearrangement links TRBV18 to TRBJ1-2; a weak D match, TRBD1 (5 bases). Looked up from germline, CDR1 is KGHSH and CDR2 is LQKENI. The CDR3 spans 13 residues. Trimming took off 6 bases at V and 4 bases at J, with 12 bases between the two ends. DNA for the CDR3: TGTGCCAGCTCGCTAGACAGCCTCTATGGCTACACCTTC. Its protein product is CASSLDSLYGYTF.

This clone was seen just once. The rearrangement joins TRBV19 to TRBJ1-6, with D perhaps TRBD1 (5 bases). The CDR3 sequence is 15 residues long. V was trimmed by 6 bases and J by 0 bases, leaving 9 bases between them. Looked up from germline, CDR1 is LNHDA and CDR2 is SQIVND (reference sequence). DNA for the CDR3: TGTGCCAGTAGCTCCAGGGCCTCCTATAATTCACCCCTCCACTTT. Translation gives CASSSRASYNSPLHF.

The chain combines TRBV7-2 with TRBJ2-1, with 8 bases matching TRBD2. Trimming took 0 bases from V and 9 from J; bases not matched to a gene: 10. The CDR3 length is 16 residues. Germline V CDR1 and CDR2: SGHTA, FQGNSA. CDR3 region: CASSLAGSGVGSEQFF. CDR3 DNA: TGTGCCAGCAGCTTAGCAGGTAGCGGGGTGGGTAGTGAGCAGTTCTTC.

The gene calls are TRBV6-1 and TRBJ1-6, with a weak D call TRBD1 (6 bases). The CDR3 consists of 15 residues. CDR1 and CDR2 from the germline V gene are MNHNS and SASEGT. V gave up 3 bases and J gave up 8 bases, with 14 bases separating them. The chain's CDR3 is CASSDFGRGDSPLHF. The CDR3, as DNA: TGTGCCAGCAGTGATTTCGGCAGGGGTGATTCACCCCTCCACTTT.

This clone showed up just once. The chain recombines TRBV24-1 with TRBJ1-1; TRBD1 is a possible D gene (6 bases). V was trimmed by 3 bases and J by 7 bases, leaving 11 bases between them. CDR1 and CDR2 from the germline V gene are KGHDR and SFDVKD. This CDR3 region has 13 residues. For the CDR3, the DNA is TGTGCCACCAGTGATGGGGGGGCCGGTGAAGCTTTCTTT. Translated, it gives CATSDGGAGEAFF.

This chain joins TRBV7-2 and TRBJ1-2, with TRBD1 identical over 8 bases. The CDR3 is made up of 13 amino acids. Per germline, CDR1 SGHTA and CDR2 FQGNSA. The V segment lost 5 bases and the J segment 7 bases; nucleotides outside the gene matches: 6. This CDR3 is CASSIGQGSGYTF. As DNA, the CDR3 is TGTGCCAGCAGCATTGGACAGGGAAGTGGCTACACCTTC.

The chain links TRBV10-3 to TRBJ1-1, with D unclear. CDR3 size: 14 residues. Germline V gene sequence: CDR1 ENHRY, CDR2 SYGVKD. Trimming shortened V by 7 bases and J by 1 base, and 13 bases separated the two germline ends. CDR3 protein: CAITADWENTEAFF. The CDR3 coding sequence is TGTGCCATCACCGCCGACTGGGAGAACACTGAAGCTTTCTTT.

The J gene is TRBJ2-7, the V gene TRBV18; 9 nucleotides align to TRBD1. The CDR3 sequence is 14 residues long. Unmatched junction bases numbered 8, after V lost 5 bases and J lost 6 bases. Per germline, CDR1 KGHSH and CDR2 LQKENI. The CDR3 region is CASSSDRGGSEQYF. CDR3 in DNA: TGTGCCAGCTCATCTGACAGGGGGGGCTCCGAGCAGTACTTC.

V gene TRBV7-2 combines with J gene TRBJ2-3; no clear D gene. There are 15 residues in the CDR3. CDR1 and CDR2 from the germline V gene are SGHTA and FQGNSA. The V gene lost 0 bases and the J gene lost 3 bases, with 10 bases spanning the gap. The CDR3 reads CASSLAGIATDTQYF. The CDR3 bases are TGTGCCAGCAGCTTAGCGGGGATAGCAACAGATACGCAGTATTTT.

The chain links TRBV7-2 to TRBJ1-5; D gene uncertain. Per the germline V gene, CDR1 is SGHTA and CDR2 is FQGNSA. Trimming removed 0 bases from V and 5 bases from J, with 11 bases in between. The CDR3 contains 15 residues. The CDR3 is CASSLARGGDQPQHF. The CDR3 region has the DNA TGTGCCAGCAGCTTAGCTCGCGGTGGGGATCAGCCCCAGCATTTT.

V and J are TRBV6-7 and TRBJ1-3; no reliable D call. TRBV6-7 is an ORF for which the function is uncertain. The V gene lost 8 bases and the J gene lost 0 bases, with 11 bases spanning the gap. This CDR3 is built from 14 residues. The CDR3 sequence: CASSRYPSGNTIYF. CDR3 nucleotide sequence: TGTGCCAGCTCCCGGTACCCCTCTGGAAACACCATATATTTT.

V and J are TRBV10-3 and TRBJ2-1; 13 bases are a match to TRBD2. The CDR3 totals 16 residues. CDR1 and CDR2 (germline): ENHRY, SYGVKD. V lost 6 bases and J lost 4; bases outside the gene matches: 6. In DNA form, the CDR3 reads TGTGCCATCAGGACGACTAGCGGGAGGAGGTACAATGAGCAGTTCTTC. Protein product: CAIRTTSGRRYNEQFF.

The rearrangement joins TRBV11-3 to TRBJ1-1; no clear D gene. The CDR3 runs 13 residues. Germline CDR1 reads SGHNT; CDR2 reads YENEEA. V lost 2 bases and J lost 9, with 13 bases in between. CDR3 coding DNA: TGTGCCAGCAGCTTAACGGAAACTGGACAAGCTTTCTTT. It encodes CASSLTETGQAFF.

The chain employs TRBV6-6 and TRBJ2-5; D tentatively fits TRBD1 or TRBD2 (6 bases each). CDR1 and CDR2 from the germline V gene are MNHNY and SVGAGI (reference sequence). Trimming pared 6 bases from V and 4 bases from J, leaving 9 bases between. This CDR3 has 12 residues. The CDR3 region has the DNA TGTGCCAGCAGCGGGGGCGGAGAGACCCAGTACTTC. It encodes CASSGGGETQYF.

This chain links TRBV24-1 with TRBJ1-2, with a tentative D call TRBD1 (6 bases). Trimming shortened V by 3 bases and J by 6 bases, and 16 bases separated the two germline ends. This CDR3 is 15 amino acids long. Per germline, CDR1 KGHDR and CDR2 SFDVKD. The CDR3 bases are TGTGCCACCAGTGATCCTACAGGGACAAGGGATGGCTACACCTTC. Its protein is CATSDPTGTRDGYTF.